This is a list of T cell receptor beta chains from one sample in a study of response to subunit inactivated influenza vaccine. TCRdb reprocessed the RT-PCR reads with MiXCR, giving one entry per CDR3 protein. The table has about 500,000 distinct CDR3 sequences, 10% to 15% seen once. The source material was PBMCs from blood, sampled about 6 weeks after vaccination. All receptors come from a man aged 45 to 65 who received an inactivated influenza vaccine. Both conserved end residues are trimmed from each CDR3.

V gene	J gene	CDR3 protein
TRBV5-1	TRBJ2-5	ASSSGGTGGGQTQY
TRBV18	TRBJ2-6	ASSSRQGTPGANVLT
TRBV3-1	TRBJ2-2	ASCTCRPSNTGELF
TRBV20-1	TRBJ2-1	SAREPGLADNEQI
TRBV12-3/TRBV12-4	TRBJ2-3	ASRTGTSPDTQY
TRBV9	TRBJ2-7	ASSVGGPEHYEQY
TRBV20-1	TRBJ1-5	SATGTGVYQPQH
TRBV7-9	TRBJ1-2	ASSGQGYRYT
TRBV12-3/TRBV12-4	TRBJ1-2	ASTSRRDRAAGYT
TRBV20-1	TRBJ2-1	SALQLLAGLSYNEQF
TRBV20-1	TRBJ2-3	SARDPYSRTDTQY
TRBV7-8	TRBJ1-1	ASSLLGTAEAF
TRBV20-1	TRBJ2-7	CAWVKAAGLSYEQY
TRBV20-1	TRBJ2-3	SAPHDRTRGGTQY
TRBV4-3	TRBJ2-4	ASSQDRSRQY
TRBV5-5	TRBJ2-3	ASSRDRGWNTQY
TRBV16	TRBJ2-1	ASSQWSLKQGGNEQF
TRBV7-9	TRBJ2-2	ASSSALTGELF
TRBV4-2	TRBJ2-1	ASSAYSGSSYNEQF
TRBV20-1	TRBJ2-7	SARGTTGDSSYEQY
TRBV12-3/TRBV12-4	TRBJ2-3	ASSPNSGLGSTDTQY
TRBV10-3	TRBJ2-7	AISVGQGSYEQY
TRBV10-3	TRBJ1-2	AIAGGDAAYYGYT
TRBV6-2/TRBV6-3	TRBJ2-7	ASSYYRTGVGYEQY
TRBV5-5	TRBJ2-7	ASSFYGLAAPYEQY
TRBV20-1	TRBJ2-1	SASIWGEQF
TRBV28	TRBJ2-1	ASRQDTGLKKDEQF
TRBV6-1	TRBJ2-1	ASNTASGGLNNEQF
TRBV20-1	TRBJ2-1	SIDVRGARNEQF
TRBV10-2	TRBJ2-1	ASSEGAGSYNEQF
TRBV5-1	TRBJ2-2	ASSGTSISNTGELF
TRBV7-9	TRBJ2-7	ASGETGNYEQY
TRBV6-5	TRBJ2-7	ASSYSRDGRRNEQY
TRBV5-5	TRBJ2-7	ASSTGQGEQY
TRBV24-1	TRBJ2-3	ATSAGGDTQY
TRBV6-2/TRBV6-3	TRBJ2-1	ASSYPSGSDSYNEQF
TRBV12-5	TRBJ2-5	ASGPPTSGRIGETQY
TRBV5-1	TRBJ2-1	ASSPIAGVNEQF
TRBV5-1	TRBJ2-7	ASSLPDRYEQY
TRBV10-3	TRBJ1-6	AISGQNSPLH
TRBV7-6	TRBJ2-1	ASSLAPGQGTEQF
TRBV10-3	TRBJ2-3	AISDDGAFSGLSTDTQY